The 8 T cell receptor beta chains reported below all come from one sample, sequenced in a study of shared clonotypes between healthy human individuals. Naive CD8 cells, CD45RO-negative and positively selected for CCR7, excluded terminally differentiated effector memory CD45RA+ cells. Only in-frame clones appear in the TCRdb table, and some are missing; sequencing was by immunoSEQ multiplex PCR. The sample gives 1.5 million to 2.5 million clones, around 96% of which show up once; approximately 1% is in the top ten. Sequenced: naive CD8+ T cells sorted from blood. The receptors come from a man aged 18 to 29 in good health.

Only one count was recorded for this clone. This rearrangement joins TRBV28 to TRBJ2-3, with D possibly being TRBD1 or TRBD2 (7 bases each). The CDR3 has 15 amino acids. V was trimmed by 7 bases and J by 4 bases, leaving 18 bases between them. Germline loops: CDR1 MDHEN, CDR2 SYDVKM. The CDR3 loop reads CASTPGGGWSDTQYF. The CDR3 DNA follows: TGTGCCAGCACCCCAGGGGGGGGATGGTCAGATACGCAGTATTTT. The whole variable domain, filled in from reference TRBV28 and TRBJ2-3, reads DVKVTQSSRYLVKRTGEKVFLECVQDMDHENMFWYRQDPGLGLRLIYFSYDVKMKEKGDIPEGYSVSREKKERFSLILESASTNQTSMYLCASTPGGGWSDTQYFGPGTRLTVL.

The genes are TRBV11-1 and TRBJ2-5, with 11 bases identical to TRBD2. V trimming: 0 bases; J trimming: 5 bases; junction bases outside the gene matches: 2. Germline CDR1 is SGHAT and CDR2 is FQDESV (reference sequence). The CDR3 runs 15 residues. The CDR3 DNA reads as TGTGCCAGCAGCTTAGCGGTAGCGGGGGGGGAGACCCAGTACTTC. This encodes CASSLAVAGGETQYF.

The V call is TRBV11-2, the J call TRBJ2-7, with D maybe TRBD1 (6 bases). Per the germline V gene, CDR1 is SGHAT and CDR2 is FQNNGV. With 3 bases removed from V and 3 bases from J, the gap between germline ends came to 15 bases. The CDR3 runs 15 residues. For the CDR3, the DNA is TGTGCCAGCAGCTTGGGGAGTGCACAGGGCTACGAGCAGTACTTC. Translated: CASSLGSAQGYEQYF.

This chain links TRBV11-2 with TRBJ1-3; unclear D gene. The germline V gene has CDR1 SGHAT and CDR2 FQNNGV. V lost 0 bases, J lost 0 bases, and 6 bases lay in between. The CDR3 is 15 amino acids. The CDR3 protein is CASSLEAGSGNTIYF. The CDR3 DNA sequence: TGTGCCAGCAGCTTAGAAGCAGGCTCTGGAAACACCATATATTTT. The full variable domain, with the rest looked up from reference TRBV11-2 and TRBJ1-3, is EAGVAQSPRYKIIEKRQSVAFWCNPISGHATLYWYQQILGQGPKLLIQFQNNGVVDDSQLPKDRFSAERLKGVDSTLKIQPAKLEDSAVYLCASSLEAGSGNTIYFGEGSWLTVV.

The rearrangement links TRBV28 to TRBJ1-2, with D possibly matching TRBD1 (5 bases). The V and J ends lost 5 bases and 1 base respectively, with 14 bases between them. This CDR3 comprises 15 residues. CDR1 MDHEN and CDR2 SYDVKM come from the germline V gene. Here the CDR3 reads CASSPHTGFNYGYTF. In nucleotides, the CDR3 is TGTGCCAGCAGTCCTCATACAGGCTTTAACTATGGCTACACCTTC.

V gene TRBV11-3 combines with J gene TRBJ2-7; 7 positions agree with TRBD1. Germline lookup yields CDR1 SGHNT and CDR2 YENEEA. The CDR3 is made up of 16 amino acids. The ends lost 1 base at V and 2 bases at J; junction bases unmatched: 8. CDR3 protein: CASSLGPQTGTYEQYF. The CDR3 DNA reads TGTGCCAGCAGCTTAGGACCCCAGACAGGGACCTACGAGCAGTACTTC.

With regard to this clone: Other DNA sequences of this sample code for an identical CDR3. The chain recombines TRBV7-9 with TRBJ1-2, with D tentatively TRBD1 (6 bases). Between the trimmed V and J ends, which lost 1 base and 4 bases, there was a span of 10 bases. Germline-derived CDR1 and CDR2 are SEHNR and FQNEAQ (reference sequence). The CDR3 extends over 14 amino acids. The CDR3 loop is CASSLVGGAYGYTF. The CDR3 DNA reads as TGTGCCAGCAGCTTAGTGGGGGGCGCCTATGGCTACACCTTC.

The chain couples TRBV27 to TRBJ2-3; 10 nucleotides align to TRBD1. With V trimmed by 5 bases and J by 2 bases, 4 bases remained unmatched. CDR3 length equals 15 residues. CDR1 MNHEY and CDR2 SMNVEV come from the germline V gene (reference sequence). The CDR3: CASSIGTGDTDTQYF. The CDR3 region has the DNA TGTGCCAGCAGTATCGGGACAGGGGACACAGATACGCAGTATTTT.